These 11 T cell receptor beta chains were sequenced from one sample in a study of molecular identifiers for immune sequencing clone quantification. TCRdb independently ran MiXCR on the PCR reads; one entry per CDR3 protein. The repertoire holds about 640,000 distinct CDR3 sequences, with about 20% as singletons. Sequenced material: naive CD8+ T cells from blood, with Jurkat cell RNA spiked in. The subset: FACS-sorted CD8+CD4-CCR7+CD45RA+ naive T cells. The receptor source for this set is a human donor in good health. Some libraries in this study had Jurkat cell RNA spiked in.

In regard to this clonotype: This may be a read error: a much more frequent sequence differs by one nucleotide. The CDR3 DNA is TGCGCCAGCAACCAAGATCAGCTGAACGAGCAGTACTTC. Translated, it gives CASNQDQLNEQYF. The rearrangement uses TRBV4-1 and TRBJ2-7; no reliable D call. The CDR3 is 13 amino acids. Per germline, CDR1 MGHRA and CDR2 YSYEKL.

This clonotype was detected only a few times. The chain joins TRBV4-1 to TRBJ2-3; possibly TRBD2 for D (6 bases). Germline V CDR1 and CDR2: MGHRA, YSYEKL. Trimming took 5 bases from V and 0 from J, leaving 15 bases between them. CDR3 length: 16 residues. The CDR3 reads CASSSHREISTDTQYF. As DNA, the CDR3 is TGCGCCAGCAGCTCACACCGGGAGATAAGCACAGATACGCAGTATTTT.

In this sample, this clonotype turned up a few times. This rearrangement joins TRBV5-1 to TRBJ2-5, with D uncertain. Looked up from germline, CDR1 is SGHRS and CDR2 is YFSETQ. The CDR3 consists of 15 residues. V was clipped by 0 bases and J by 4 bases, with 13 bases between them. In DNA form, the CDR3 reads TGCGCCAGCAGCTTGGCCGTGAATTCTCGAGAGACCCAGTACTTC. This translates into CASSLAVNSRETQYF.

The chain employs TRBV20-1 and TRBJ2-1; TRBD1 aligns across 11 bases. Trimming cost V 6 bases and J 7 bases; bases outside gene matches: 8. Germline lookup yields CDR1 DFQATT and CDR2 SNEGSKA (reference sequence). CDR3 size: 14 residues. CDR3 sequence: CSAYPDRGRNEQFF. CDR3 bases: TGCAGTGCCTATCCGGACAGGGGGCGAAATGAGCAGTTCTTC.

This clonotype was seen ten or more times. V and J are TRBV28 and TRBJ1-1; D is unresolved. The CDR3 spans 14 residues. Trimming cost V 1 base and J 1 base, with 7 bases left between them. CDR1 and CDR2 from the germline V gene are MDHEN and SYDVKM. As DNA, the CDR3 is TGTGCCAGCAGTTTATACCCACAGAACACTGAAGCTTTCTTT. The encoded protein is CASSLYPQNTEAFF.

This clonotype has more than one count but fewer than ten. The chain's CDR3 is CASSQEGPSGYTDTQYF. CDR3 sequence (DNA): TGTGCCAGCAGCCAAGAGGGGCCTAGCGGTTACACAGATACGCAGTATTTT. The chain combines TRBV4-2 with TRBJ2-3; 7 nucleotides match TRBD2. Trimming took 0 bases from V and 2 from J; bases not matched to a gene: 8. The germline gives CDR1 LGHNA, CDR2 YNFKEQ. The CDR3 has 17 amino acids.

A word on this clonotype: The CDR3 ends on some other residue instead of the conserved phenylalanine or tryptophan, so this is likely a read error. CDR3 sequence (DNA): TGTGCCAGCAGTACGCCAGGGGCTGGGAATTCACCCCTCCACCTT. It yields the protein CASSTPGAGNSPLHL. The V gene is TRBV12-3 or TRBV12-4, the J gene TRBJ1-6; D is perhaps TRBD1 (6 bases). Trimming pared 5 bases from V and 7 bases from J, leaving 15 bases between. The CDR3 loop spans 15 amino acids.

Remarks on this clonotype: Just one base apart from a much larger clone, this may be a read error. The chain recombines TRBV7-3 with TRBJ1-6, with TRBD1 identical over 7 bases. Germline lookup yields CDR1 SGHTA and CDR2 FQGTGA. This CDR3 comprises 15 residues. CDR3 region: CVSSLMGQQNSPLHF. In DNA, the CDR3 is TGTGTCAGCAGCTTAATGGGACAGCAAAATTCACCCCTCCACTTT.

This clonotype has only a few counts. The chain carries TRBV19 and TRBJ1-1; D gene ambiguous. The CDR3 has 14 amino acids. With 3 bases removed from V and 0 bases from J, the gap between germline ends came to 8 bases. In germline, CDR1 is LNHDA, CDR2 SQIVND (reference sequence). CDR3 region: CASSITSLNTEAFF. DNA of the CDR3: TGTGCCAGTAGTATTACCAGCTTGAACACTGAAGCTTTCTTT.

This clonotype showed up many times. The rearrangement joins TRBV20-1 to TRBJ1-5, with unresolved D. The CDR3 loop spans 12 amino acids. Per germline, CDR1 DFQATT and CDR2 SNEGSKA (reference sequence). With 4 bases removed from V and 4 bases from J, the gap between germline ends came to 8 bases. The CDR3: CSAIIENQPQHF. CDR3 sequence (DNA): TGCAGTGCTATTATTGAGAATCAGCCCCAGCATTTT.

This clonotype was counted ten times or more. The chain recombines TRBV13 with TRBJ2-6, with a possible D match to TRBD1 (6 bases). Trimming left V 2 bases short and J 2 bases short, with 7 bases between. CDR1 PRHDT and CDR2 FYEKMQ come from the germline V gene (reference sequence). CDR3 length: 15 amino acids. For the CDR3, the DNA is TGTGCCAGCAGCTTACCAGGGGCTGGGGCCAACGTCCTGACTTTC. It encodes CASSLPGAGANVLTF.